These 30 T cell receptor beta chains share one sample of origin, sequenced in a study of T cell responses to AZD1222 COVID-19 vaccine. Generated by immunoSEQ multiplex PCR, the TCRdb table keeps only in-frame clones and is missing some. The sample has some 120,000 clones; roughly nine tenths are singletons. This sample comprised peripheral blood, obtained on day 0 of AZD1222 vaccination. These receptors came from an adult in good health.

This clone was detected a few times. The V gene is TRBV29-1, the J gene TRBJ2-1, with D perhaps assigned TRBD1 or TRBD2 (6 bases each). The V end was cut by 3 bases, the J end by 0 bases, with 21 bases between. Germline values: CDR1 SQVTM, CDR2 ANQGSEA. The CDR3 consists of 18 residues. This CDR3 is CSVEVSTGALSSYNEQFF. The CDR3 nucleotides read TGCAGCGTTGAGGTTAGCACGGGGGCCCTAAGCTCCTACAATGAGCAGTTCTTC.

This sequence joins TRBV7-3 and TRBJ2-5; the match to TRBD2 covers 7 bases. V gave up 2 bases and J gave up 2 bases; unmatched junction bases: 8. Germline lookup yields CDR1 SGHTA and CDR2 FQGTGA. The CDR3 totals 16 residues. DNA of the CDR3: TGTGCCAGCAGCTTACTTGGCGGGAGAAATCAAGAGACCCAGTACTTC. Translating it yields CASSLLGGRNQETQYF.

V and J are TRBV6-5 and TRBJ1-1, with TRBD1 matching 8 bases. CDR1 and CDR2 (germline): MNHEY, SVGAGI. The CDR3 spans 14 residues. Trimming took 8 bases from V and 4 from J; bases not matched to a gene: 9. The CDR3 loop is CASRPRTGSTEAFF. The CDR3 DNA sequence: TGTGCCAGCCGTCCTAGGACAGGGAGCACTGAAGCTTTCTTT.

This clone was seen a single time. The genes are TRBV6-1 and TRBJ2-1; 10 bases are a match to TRBD2. The germline CDR1 and CDR2 sequences are MNHNS and SASEGT. V was clipped by 2 bases and J by 4 bases; unmatched bases: 11. This CDR3 region has 18 residues. For the CDR3, the DNA is TGTGCCAGCAGTGAATACACTGCTAGCGGGAGTAGATACAATGAGCAGTTCTTC. Residues: CASSEYTASGSRYNEQFF.

CDR3 in DNA: TGCGCCAGCAGCCAGGGCACCAACACTGAAGCTTTCTTT. Protein sequence: CASSQGTNTEAFF. The rearrangement links TRBV4-1 to TRBJ1-1; D gene uncertain. V was trimmed by 3 bases and J by 2 bases, leaving 7 bases between them. CDR1 is MGHRA and CDR2 is YSYEKL in the germline V gene. CDR3 length: 13 amino acids.

The chain couples TRBV19 to TRBJ2-2; D may be TRBD1 (5 bases). This CDR3 is built from 16 residues. The V and J ends lost 0 bases and 5 bases respectively, with 13 bases between them. The germline V gene encodes CDR1 LNHDA and CDR2 SQIVND (reference sequence). CDR3 loop: CASSIDLGVGTGELFF. The CDR3 DNA reads as TGTGCCAGTAGTATAGATTTAGGGGTTGGGACCGGGGAGCTGTTTTTT. The variable domain in full, completed from reference TRBV19 and TRBJ2-2, reads DGGITQSPKYLFRKEGQNVTLSCEQNLNHDAMYWYRQDPGQGLRLIYYSQIVNDFQKGDIAEGYSVSREKKESFPLTVTSAQKNPTAFYLCASSIDLGVGTGELFFGEGSRLTVL.

This chain connects TRBV9 to TRBJ1-1; no clear D gene. This CDR3 comprises 13 residues. With 0 bases removed from V and 5 bases from J, the gap between germline ends came to 8 bases. CDR1 is SGDLS and CDR2 is YYNGEE in the germline V gene. The CDR3 region is CASSVAYGTEAFF. In DNA form, the CDR3 reads TGTGCCAGCAGCGTAGCCTACGGGACTGAAGCTTTCTTT.

The gene calls are TRBV19 and TRBJ1-1; D remains unclear. V was trimmed by 5 bases and J by 0 bases, leaving 19 bases between them. Germline CDR1 LNHDA, CDR2 SQIVND (reference sequence). There are 17 residues in the CDR3. CDR3 bases: TGTGCCAGTAGTCCCACAAACCAGGTCCGCATGAACACTGAAGCTTTCTTT. This encodes CASSPTNQVRMNTEAFF.

This chain joins TRBV4-2 and TRBJ2-1; D gene unclear. CDR3 size: 17 residues. Germline assignment: CDR1 LGHNA and CDR2 YNFKEQ. V lost 4 bases and J 2 bases, leaving 18 bases between the germline ends. The CDR3 sequence is CASSLIVPPGPYNEQFF. The CDR3 nucleotides read TGTGCCAGCAGCCTCATAGTACCGCCAGGCCCCTACAATGAGCAGTTCTTC.

The CDR3 DNA is TGTGCCACCAGTGATTGGGAGAGCAATCAGCCCCAGCATTTT. It yields the protein CATSDWESNQPQHF. The chain is built from TRBV24-1 and TRBJ1-5; D ambiguous. The germline V gene has CDR1 KGHDR and CDR2 SFDVKD. Trimming stripped 2 bases from V and 1 base from J, with 5 bases between. The CDR3 is 14 residues long.

The V and J genes are TRBV15 and TRBJ1-3; no clear D. CDR1 and CDR2 from the germline V gene are LNHNV and YYDKDF (reference sequence). The CDR3 is 12 residues long. V was shortened by 5 bases and J by 4 bases, with 6 bases between the two germline ends. The CDR3 protein is CATSVGGNTIYF. The DNA of the CDR3 is TGTGCCACCAGCGTAGGGGGAAACACCATATATTTT. Combining the CDR3 with reference TRBV15 and TRBJ1-3 gives the whole variable domain DAMVIQNPRYQVTQFGKPVTLSCSQTLNHNVMYWYQQKSSQAPKLLFHYYDKDFNNEADTPDNFQSRRPNTSFCFLDIRSPGLGDTAMYLCATSVGGNTIYFGEGSWLTVV.

V is TRBV6-6 and J is TRBJ2-5, with 7 bases aligning to TRBD2. V was pared by 6 bases and J by 5 bases, with 12 bases of the junction left unmatched. This CDR3 is 15 amino acids long. Germline V lookup: CDR1 MNHNY, CDR2 SVGAGI (reference sequence). The CDR3 protein is CASSREVPVGETQYF. DNA of the CDR3: TGTGCCAGCAGCCGGGAGGTTCCCGTTGGGGAGACCCAGTACTTC.

The chain couples TRBV21-1 to TRBJ2-7; the tabulated D call, TRBD1, remains unverified against the DNA. TRBV21-1 is classified as a pseudogene. This CDR3 comprises 17 residues. The CDR3 spells CASSNIRQNRGPYEQYF. The CDR3 region has the DNA TGTGCCAGCAGCAATATTCGTCAGAACAGGGGGCCCTACGAGCAGTACTTC.

This sequence joins TRBV2 and TRBJ1-3; 7 nucleotides align to TRBD1. Germline V CDR1 and CDR2: SNHLY, FYNNEI. The junction had 4 bases not matched to a gene; V was cut back by 5 bases and J by 0 bases. The CDR3 runs to 15 residues. The DNA for the CDR3 is TGTGCCAGCAGTTCAGGGGGTTACTCTGGAAACACCATATATTTT. As protein: CASSSGGYSGNTIYF.

The genes are TRBV28 and TRBJ1-4, with 7 positions matching TRBD1. V lost 6 bases, J lost 2 bases, and 9 bases stayed unmatched. The CDR3 is 16 amino acids. Germline V gives CDR1 MDHEN, CDR2 SYDVKM. This CDR3 reads CASSDYPGGTNEKLFF. The CDR3 DNA sequence: TGTGCCAGCAGCGATTATCCAGGGGGTACTAATGAAAAACTGTTTTTT.

The chain joins TRBV19 to TRBJ1-2; 8 bases match TRBD1. The CDR3 has 18 residues. Germline CDR1 reads LNHDA; CDR2 reads SQIVND (reference sequence). The junction had 15 bases not matched to a gene; V was cut back by 6 bases and J by 0 bases. The CDR3 bases are TGTGCCAGTAGCCTAGAAGGGGCCGGGACAGGATCTAACTATGGCTACACCTTC. Translated: CASSLEGAGTGSNYGYTF.

The table lists this clone with a few counts. The CDR3 spells CASSPDGGFTEAFF. Here the CDR3 DNA reads TGTGCCAGCAGCCCAGATGGGGGGTTCACTGAAGCTTTCTTT. The chain recombines TRBV13 with TRBJ1-1; a weak D match, TRBD1 (5 bases). This CDR3 region has 14 residues. V lost 5 bases, J lost 4 bases, and 14 bases lay in between. Germline assignment: CDR1 PRHDT and CDR2 FYEKMQ (reference sequence). Full variable domain (missing parts from reference TRBV13 and TRBJ1-1): AAGVIQSPRHLIKEKRETATLKCYPIPRHDTVYWYQQGPGQDPQFLISFYEKMQSDKGSIPDRFSAQQFSDYHSELNMSSLELGDSALYFCASSPDGGFTEAFFGQGTRLTVV.

This clone was seen only a few times. This chain links TRBV27 with TRBJ1-2, with 7 positions matching TRBD1. The CDR3 has 14 amino acids. CDR1 and CDR2 (germline): MNHEY, SMNVEV (reference sequence). V dropped 3 bases and J dropped 3; count of bases not matched to a gene: 4. The DNA of the CDR3 is TGTGCCAGCAGTTTGACAGGGATGGACTATGGCTACACCTTC. Translating it yields CASSLTGMDYGYTF.

The chain links TRBV6-4 to TRBJ1-5; tentative D call: TRBD1 (5 bases). Trimming pared 7 bases from V and 0 bases from J, leaving 16 bases between. Germline CDR1 and CDR2: MRHNA and SNTAGT. This CDR3 contains 16 residues. The CDR3 protein is CASMEVGGYSNQPQHF. The CDR3 DNA reads as TGTGCCAGCATGGAGGTTGGGGGTTATAGCAATCAGCCCCAGCATTTT.

The V gene is TRBV19, the J gene TRBJ1-2; D not resolved. Germline CDR1 is LNHDA and CDR2 is SQIVND (reference sequence). The CDR3 loop spans 11 amino acids. Trimming removed 6 bases from V and 4 bases from J, with 6 bases in between. The CDR3 sequence: CASRGIYGYTF. CDR3 coding DNA: TGTGCCAGTAGGGGTATCTATGGCTACACCTTC.

The CDR3 region is CASSLSGSGGFTDTQYF. The CDR3 nucleotides are TGTGCCAGCAGCTTAAGTGGGAGCGGGGGGTTCACAGATACGCAGTATTTT. V gene TRBV7-3 combines with J gene TRBJ2-3, with 9 positions matching TRBD2. V gave up 1 base and J gave up 2 bases; unmatched junction bases: 7. CDR1 SGHTA and CDR2 FQGTGA come from the germline V gene. CDR3 length equals 17 residues.

The gene calls are TRBV7-9 and TRBJ2-1; TRBD2 aligns across 7 bases. The germline gives CDR1 SEHNR, CDR2 FQNEAQ (reference sequence). V lost 3 bases and J lost 7; bases outside the gene matches: 9. This CDR3 is 15 amino acids long. The CDR3 sequence is CASSFLLSGLNEQFF. The CDR3 DNA follows: TGTGCCAGCAGCTTCCTTCTTAGCGGGCTAAATGAGCAGTTCTTC. Combining the CDR3 with reference TRBV7-9 and TRBJ2-1 gives the whole variable domain DTGVSQNPRHKITKRGQNVTFRCDPISEHNRLYWYRQTLGQGPEFLTYFQNEAQLEKSRLLSDRFSAERPKGSFSTLEIQRTEQGDSAMYLCASSFLLSGLNEQFFGPGTRLTVL.

The gene calls are TRBV19 and TRBJ1-6; D unclear. V was trimmed by 6 bases and J by 9 bases, leaving 12 bases between them. CDR3 length equals 13 residues. Germline CDR1 reads LNHDA; CDR2 reads SQIVND (reference sequence). CDR3 residues: CASSPILGSPLHF. The CDR3 DNA is TGTGCCAGTAGCCCCATTTTGGGTTCACCCCTCCACTTT.

The chain uses TRBV18 and TRBJ2-1, with 13 positions matching TRBD2. With V trimmed by 0 bases and J by 8 bases, 4 bases remained unmatched. Germline V gives CDR1 KGHSH, CDR2 LQKENI. This CDR3 has 16 amino acids. The CDR3 sequence is CASSPPTSGRWYEQFF. For the CDR3, the DNA is TGTGCCAGCTCACCACCGACTAGCGGGAGGTGGTATGAGCAGTTCTTC.

V usage is TRBV15 and J usage is TRBJ1-4; D remains unclear. V was pared by 6 bases and J by 0 bases, with 11 bases between. Germline V gene data show CDR1 as LNHNV and CDR2 as YYDKDF (reference sequence). There are 15 residues in the CDR3. The CDR3 loop reads CATSSSGTTNEKLFF. The DNA of the CDR3 is TGTGCCACCAGTAGCTCGGGAACAACTAATGAAAAACTGTTTTTT.

The chain links TRBV6-4 to TRBJ2-1; TRBD1 might be the D (6 bases). Germline CDR1 and CDR2: MRHNA and SNTAGT. CDR3 length equals 13 residues. V lost 8 bases and J lost 15, with 23 bases in between. CDR3 nucleotides: TGTGCCAGCCGCGGATTGAATACAGGGACCTGGTTCTTC. It yields the protein CASRGLNTGTWFF.

This chain connects TRBV7-7 to TRBJ2-2; 7 bases align to TRBD1. The CDR3 sequence is 13 residues long. After removal of 8 bases from V and 6 bases from J, the junction contained 6 bases not matched to a gene. Germline lookup yields CDR1 SSHAT and CDR2 FNYEAQ (reference sequence). The CDR3, as DNA: TGTGCCAGCCCGGGACAGAGTCCCGGGGAGCTGTTTTTT. Translation: CASPGQSPGELFF.

V and J are TRBV5-1 and TRBJ1-5, with a tentative D call TRBD1 (5 bases). V was trimmed by 4 bases and J by 1 base, leaving 15 bases between them. This CDR3 contains 16 residues. Per the germline V gene, CDR1 is SGHRS and CDR2 is YFSETQ. The CDR3: CASSRGRILSNQPQHF. CDR3 in DNA: TGCGCCAGCAGCAGGGGACGCATCCTCAGCAATCAGCCCCAGCATTTT.

The rearrangement links TRBV18 to TRBJ1-3; TRBD1 aligns across 7 bases. Germline loops: CDR1 KGHSH, CDR2 LQKENI. V lost 2 bases, J lost 0 bases, and 7 bases stayed unmatched. The CDR3 loop spans 17 amino acids. CDR3 DNA: TGTGCCAGCTCACCAGCAGGGGGAGGAACCTCTGGAAACACCATATATTTT. It encodes CASSPAGGGTSGNTIYF.

This clone was found once. The gene calls are TRBV24-1 and TRBJ1-6; D gene uncertain. The CDR3 extends over 14 amino acids. Trimming stripped 6 bases from V and 10 bases from J, with 15 bases between. The germline V gene encodes CDR1 KGHDR and CDR2 SFDVKD. CDR3 in amino acids: CATSTGSELSPLHF. CDR3 DNA: TGTGCCACCAGTACCGGGTCCGAATTGTCACCCCTCCACTTT.